What follows are 27 T cell receptor beta chains derived from one specimen sequenced in a study of T cell responses to AZD1222 COVID-19 vaccine. Assay used: immunoSEQ multiplex PCR; TCRdb lists only in-frame clones, some missing. The data show roughly 110,000 clones, around 90% seen once. The starting material was peripheral blood, obtained on day 0 of AZD1222 vaccination. These receptors came from an adult in good health.

The chain couples TRBV3-1 (or the pseudogene TRBV3-2) to TRBJ1-2; 9 bases agree with TRBD1. Losses at the gene ends were 4 bases for V and 8 bases for J; bases not matched to a gene: 5. The CDR3 contains 13 residues. Per germline, CDR1 LGHDT and CDR2 YNNKEL (reference sequence). The CDR3 coding sequence is TGTGCCAGCAGCCCGGGACAGGGCTGGGGCTACACCTTC. Amino acid sequence: CASSPGQGWGYTF.

The chain employs TRBV2 and TRBJ1-3; tentatively, D is TRBD1 (5 bases). CDR3 length: 15 residues. Germline values: CDR1 SNHLY, CDR2 FYNNEI. The germline V and J ends were trimmed by 6 bases and 0 bases, with 12 bases remaining between them. CDR3 in amino acids: CASRPQEFSGNTIYF. CDR3 DNA: TGTGCCAGCAGGCCACAGGAGTTCTCTGGAAACACCATATATTTT.

V usage is TRBV28 and J usage is TRBJ2-3; TRBD2 matches 10 bases. V lost 2 bases, J lost 3 bases, and 11 bases stayed unmatched. Germline V gene data show CDR1 as MDHEN and CDR2 as SYDVKM. The CDR3 runs to 18 residues. CDR3 residues: CASSLGLTSGEGTDTQYF. The CDR3 nucleotides read TGTGCCAGCAGTTTAGGCTTAACTAGCGGGGAAGGGACAGATACGCAGTATTTT.

V is TRBV5-1 and J is TRBJ1-6, with 9 bases fitting TRBD1. CDR1 is SGHRS and CDR2 is YFSETQ in the germline V gene. This CDR3 is 15 amino acids long. V shed 4 bases, J shed 8 bases, and the junction held 7 bases outside the gene matches. The CDR3 sequence: CASSQGTGRDSPLHF. CDR3 DNA: TGCGCCAGCAGCCAAGGGACAGGGAGGGATTCACCCCTCCACTTT.

The rearrangement links TRBV19 to TRBJ1-4; the D is unclear. V was shortened by 2 bases and J by 3 bases, with 7 bases between the two germline ends. CDR1 is LNHDA and CDR2 is SQIVND in the germline V gene (reference sequence). The CDR3 is made up of 14 amino acids. The CDR3 loop reads CASSIRWPNEKLFF. The CDR3 nucleotides read TGTGCCAGTAGTATAAGGTGGCCTAATGAAAAACTGTTTTTT.

The chain carries TRBV19 and TRBJ1-2; no firm D call. Looked up from germline, CDR1 is LNHDA and CDR2 is SQIVND (reference sequence). The length of the CDR3 is 13 residues. The V end was cut by 6 bases, the J end by 7 bases, with 15 bases between. For the CDR3, the DNA is TGTGCCAGTAGAATTGTGGGAGGGTCTGGCTACACCTTC. This gives the protein CASRIVGGSGYTF. Full variable domain (rest looked up from reference TRBV19 and TRBJ1-2): DGGITQSPKYLFRKEGQNVTLSCEQNLNHDAMYWYRQDPGQGLRLIYYSQIVNDFQKGDIAEGYSVSREKKESFPLTVTSAQKNPTAFYLCASRIVGGSGYTFGSGTRLTVV.

This clone was observed a handful of times. The genes are TRBV5-4 and TRBJ2-7; D is undetermined. The V gene lost 1 base and the J gene lost 0 bases, with 8 bases spanning the gap. Germline values: CDR1 SGHNT, CDR2 YYREEE (reference sequence). The CDR3 has 14 amino acids. The CDR3, as DNA: TGTGCCAGCAGCTTGAGGCCGGGCTCCTACGAGCAGTACTTC. Amino acid sequence: CASSLRPGSYEQYF.

V gene TRBV5-3 combines with J gene TRBJ1-1, with TRBD1 matching over 11 bases. TRBV5-3 is known as an ORF, though its function is uncertain. V lost 4 bases, J lost 4 bases, and 3 bases stayed unmatched. The CDR3 covers 14 residues. The CDR3 nucleotides read TGTGCCAGAAGCGGGGACAGGGGGTCCACTGAAGCTTTCTTT. Protein sequence: CARSGDRGSTEAFF.

The chain is built from TRBV10-3 and TRBJ1-1, with D possibly TRBD1 on 5 matching bases. The CDR3 consists of 15 residues. The V end lost 6 bases, the J end lost 8 bases, and 22 bases lay between the germline ends. Germline lookup yields CDR1 ENHRY and CDR2 SYGVKD. The CDR3 protein is CAIRGDGALDMEAFF. CDR3 nucleotides: TGTGCCATCAGGGGGGATGGGGCGTTAGATATGGAAGCTTTCTTT.

This chain joins TRBV7-9 and TRBJ1-1; no reliable D call. This CDR3 region has 13 residues. Trimming took 5 bases from V and 1 from J, leaving 8 bases between them. Per germline, CDR1 SEHNR and CDR2 FQNEAQ (reference sequence). The CDR3 sequence: CASSGYGNTEAFF. CDR3 DNA: TGTGCCAGCAGCGGGTATGGGAACACTGAAGCTTTCTTT.

This chain links TRBV10-1 with TRBJ2-2; 7 nucleotides align to TRBD2. There are 15 residues in the CDR3. Losses at the gene ends were 6 bases for V and 4 bases for J; bases not matched to a gene: 8. Germline V gene lookup returns CDR1 WNHNN and CDR2 SYGVQD (reference sequence). Here the CDR3 DNA reads TGCGCCAGCAGCCCCTCAGGGACTATCACCGGGGAGCTGTTTTTT. Its protein product is CASSPSGTITGELFF.

This clone came up a few times. The rearrangement links TRBV6-5 to TRBJ1-2; 9 bases match TRBD1. V lost 6 bases to trimming and J lost 4 bases; unmatched junction nucleotides: 6. CDR3 length: 14 residues. The germline V gene has CDR1 MNHEY and CDR2 SVGAGI. The CDR3 nucleotides read TGTGCCAGCAGCCCGGGACAGGGTATCTATGGCTACACCTTC. It yields the protein CASSPGQGIYGYTF.

The chain combines TRBV7-2 with TRBJ2-1; 7 bases line up with TRBD2. Germline V CDR1 and CDR2: SGHTA, FQGNSA. Losses at the gene ends were 1 base for V and 2 bases for J; bases not matched to a gene: 2. The CDR3 runs to 15 residues. This CDR3 is CASSLVGTTYNEQFF. The CDR3 DNA reads as TGTGCCAGCAGCTTAGTCGGGACTACCTACAATGAGCAGTTCTTC.

This chain joins TRBV4-2 and TRBJ1-5; D gene uncertain. The CDR3 sequence is 15 residues long. V shed 5 bases and J shed 0 bases, with 11 bases lying between them. Germline values: CDR1 LGHNA, CDR2 YNFKEQ. CDR3 in amino acids: CASSAEKLSNQPQHF. The CDR3 nucleotides read TGTGCCAGCAGCGCAGAAAAGCTTAGCAATCAGCCCCAGCATTTT.

This clone has just one count. The chain joins TRBV9 to TRBJ1-1; tentative D call: TRBD1 (6 bases). Trimming removed 3 bases at V and 4 bases at J, with 19 bases between. CDR3 length: 16 amino acids. Germline CDR1 reads SGDLS; CDR2 reads YYNGEE. The CDR3 sequence is CASSANFGARGTEAFF. DNA for the CDR3: TGTGCCAGCAGCGCGAATTTCGGGGCCAGGGGCACTGAAGCTTTCTTT.

This chain connects TRBV9 to TRBJ2-3; 9 bases agree with TRBD2. V lost 6 bases, J lost 7 bases, and 15 bases stayed unmatched. The CDR3 extends over 16 amino acids. Germline lookup yields CDR1 SGDLS and CDR2 YYNGEE. As DNA, the CDR3 is TGTGCCAGCAAGGCGGGAGGGCCATTCCAGCCACATACGCAGTATTTT. This codes for CASKAGGPFQPHTQYF.

The chain recombines TRBV6-4 with TRBJ1-1; D unclear. CDR1 and CDR2 from the germline V gene are MRHNA and SNTAGT. Deletions cut 5 bases from V and 5 bases from J, with 12 bases between. The CDR3 spans 13 residues. The CDR3 here is CASSPTDRTEAFF. The CDR3 DNA reads TGTGCCAGCAGTCCAACAGATCGGACTGAAGCTTTCTTT.

The chain recombines TRBV14 with TRBJ1-1, with D possibly TRBD1 on 6 matching bases. Trimming took 5 bases from V and 1 from J, leaving 8 bases between them. Germline CDR1 SGHDN, CDR2 FVKESK. This CDR3 region has 13 residues. CDR3 nucleotide sequence: TGTGCCAGCAGCGAACAGGGGAACACTGAAGCTTTCTTT. It encodes CASSEQGNTEAFF.

J is TRBJ2-5 and V is TRBV5-1, with 8 bases matching TRBD1. V gave up 4 bases and J gave up 4 bases; unmatched junction bases: 6. The CDR3 is made up of 14 amino acids. CDR1 SGHRS and CDR2 YFSETQ come from the germline V gene. CDR3: CASSRGQVGETQYF. CDR3 in DNA: TGCGCCAGCAGCAGGGGACAGGTCGGAGAGACCCAGTACTTC.

The V and J genes are TRBV7-6 and TRBJ2-7, with a tentative D call TRBD2 (5 bases). From germline, CDR1 is SGHVS and CDR2 FNYEAQ. V gave up 7 bases and J gave up 3 bases, with 19 bases separating them. The CDR3 is 15 amino acids. CDR3 region: CASTSGRPNFYEQYF. In DNA, the CDR3 is TGTGCCAGCACCAGCGGCAGGCCAAATTTCTACGAGCAGTACTTC.

The V gene is TRBV6-1, the J gene TRBJ1-1; possible D gene TRBD1, 5 bases. The CDR3 length is 13 residues. The germline V and J ends were trimmed by 2 bases and 3 bases, with 7 bases remaining between them. Germline V gene sequence: CDR1 MNHNS, CDR2 SASEGT. CDR3 residues: CASSERGHTEAFF. CDR3 nucleotide sequence: TGTGCCAGCAGTGAACGGGGCCACACTGAAGCTTTCTTT.

This rearrangement joins TRBV6-5 to TRBJ1-3; TRBD1 aligns across 9 bases. V shed 2 bases and J 1 base; nucleotides not matched to a gene: 0. The CDR3 consists of 15 residues. Germline V gene sequence: CDR1 MNHEY, CDR2 SVGAGI. The CDR3 region is CASSYGQGSGNTIYF. The CDR3 bases are TGTGCCAGCAGTTACGGACAGGGGTCTGGAAACACCATATATTTT.

The chain employs TRBV7-3 and TRBJ1-3, with no clear D. CDR3 length equals 16 residues. With 5 bases removed from V and 0 bases from J, the gap between germline ends came to 14 bases. The germline gives CDR1 SGHTA, CDR2 FQGTGA. CDR3 residues: CASSPELVSSGNTIYF. CDR3 DNA sequence: TGTGCCAGCAGCCCGGAACTCGTCTCCTCTGGAAACACCATATATTTT.

This clone was counted a few times. The V gene is TRBV19, the J gene TRBJ2-3; 10 bases map to TRBD1. This CDR3 contains 15 residues. The J segment lost 1 base and the V segment lost 4 bases, leaving 2 bases of the junction unmatched. Germline V gene data show CDR1 as LNHDA and CDR2 as SQIVND (reference sequence). The CDR3 reads CASSKGQGRTDTQYF. CDR3 bases: TGTGCCAGTAGTAAGGGACAGGGGCGCACAGATACGCAGTATTTT.

Only one count was recorded for this clone. The CDR3 sequence is CASSFWADTGELFF. The CDR3 nucleotides read TGTGCCAGCAGCTTTTGGGCTGACACCGGGGAGCTGTTTTTT. This chain joins TRBV7-8 and TRBJ2-2; unclear D gene. V was pared by 3 bases and J by 3 bases, with 8 bases between. Germline values: CDR1 SGHVS, CDR2 FQNEAQ. The CDR3 consists of 14 residues. Full variable domain (outside the CDR3, taken from reference TRBV7-8 and TRBJ2-2): GAGVSQSPRYKVAKRGQDVALRCDPISGHVSLFWYQQALGQGPEFLTYFQNEAQLDKSGLPSDRFFAERPEGSVSTLKIQRTQQEDSAVYLCASSFWADTGELFFGEGSRLTVL.

The chain couples TRBV11-3 to TRBJ2-1; 9 bases are a match to TRBD2. Germline trimming cut 2 bases from V and 6 bases from J; bases unmatched to any gene: 8. The CDR3 is made up of 16 amino acids. CDR1 and CDR2 (germline): SGHNT, YENEEA. The CDR3 protein is CASSLRSGRSANEQFF. The CDR3 coding sequence is TGTGCCAGCAGCTTACGAAGCGGGAGGTCGGCCAATGAGCAGTTCTTC.

This rearrangement joins TRBV7-9 to TRBJ2-7; 9 positions agree with TRBD1. The CDR3 totals 14 residues. V dropped 3 bases and J dropped 3; count of bases not matched to a gene: 3. CDR1 SEHNR and CDR2 FQNEAQ come from the germline V gene (reference sequence). The CDR3 nucleotides read TGTGCCAGCAGCTTTGGACAGGGGATCTACGAGCAGTACTTC. This translates into CASSFGQGIYEQYF. Combining the CDR3 with reference TRBV7-9 and TRBJ2-7 gives the whole variable domain DTGVSQNPRHKITKRGQNVTFRCDPISEHNRLYWYRQTLGQGPEFLTYFQNEAQLEKSRLLSDRFSAERPKGSFSTLEIQRTEQGDSAMYLCASSFGQGIYEQYFGPGTRLTVT.